A single sample is the source of the 3 T cell receptor beta chains below, sequenced in a study of neurological immune-mediated disorders. TCRdb processed the 5' RACE reads anew with MiXCR; each CDR3 protein has one entry. Among about 38,000 distinct CDR3 sequences, roughly 4.8% were seen once, and the ten largest hold approximately 8.8%. Sequences were obtained from CD4+ T cells from blood. The receptors stem from a man in his late teens or twenties in good health.

This clonotype was seen at least ten times. V is TRBV6-1 and J is TRBJ2-1; a weak D match, TRBD1 (5 bases). V lost 7 bases and J lost 5, with 21 bases in between. The CDR3 totals 16 residues. Germline loops: CDR1 MNHNS, CDR2 SASEGT. The CDR3 DNA is TGTGCCAGCACCCAAGGGGCCTTAACCCAAAACAATGAGCAGTTCTTC. It specifies CASTQGALTQNNEQFF.

The sample holds many counts of this clonotype. V and J are TRBV6-5 and TRBJ1-4; possible D gene TRBD1, 6 bases. V shed 0 bases and J shed 8 bases, with 19 bases lying between them. Germline V CDR1 and CDR2: MNHEY, SVGAGI. This CDR3 region has 17 residues. CDR3 bases: TGTGCCAGCAGTTACTCGTCGGGGGGCGGCGGAGGGGAAAAACTGTTTTTT. As protein: CASSYSSGGGGGEKLFF.

This clonotype was observed at least ten times. This chain uses TRBV4-2 with TRBJ2-7, with D tentatively TRBD1 (6 bases). Germline CDR1 LGHNA, CDR2 YNFKEQ. V lost 2 bases and J lost 2, with 16 bases in between. The CDR3 is made up of 16 amino acids. CDR3 coding DNA: TGTGCCAGCAGCCAACACGGGAACAGGGTCCCCTACGAGCAGTACTTC. Protein: CASSQHGNRVPYEQYF.